The T cell receptor (beta chain) described here comes from a study of T cells after yellow fever vaccination. Study results and limitations: Detected again after the booster were most primary-vaccination clones, at 95% to 98% CD4 and approximately 85% CD8.

TCRdb re-derived calls from the 5' RACE reads in MiXCR, one entry per CDR3 protein. Here the sample spans around 330,000 distinct CDR3 sequences, more than 3% being singletons. This clonotype occurred many times. Its antigen is unknown. There are 13 residues in the CDR3. V lost 7 bases and J lost 16; bases outside the gene matches: 15. Germline CDR1 reads MNHEY; CDR2 reads SVGEGT. The chain uses TRBV6-2 or TRBV6-3 and TRBJ2-1; TRBD1 matches 8 bases. The clonotype originates from a man between 18 and 29 years old who received the YFV17D yellow fever vaccine. Source: PBMCs, taken on the day of the yellow fever booster vaccination. CDR3 coding DNA: TGTGCCAGCAACCTTTTCGTCAGGGGGCAAATCTTCTTC. Encoded protein: CASNLFVRGQIFF.